The clone carrying this T cell receptor beta chain was counted a few times. Its specificity is not known. The entry originates in a study of T-cell reconstitution after alpha-beta-depleted transplantation in children. Study conclusions and caveats: Reportedly, only several hundred clones from non-depleted graft cells drove alpha-beta T-cell counts at about two months. The high TCRbeta diversity at day 60 in some patients came from surviving recipient T cells and thymic progenitors. A year had passed since transplant, and T-cell counts and diversity by then came mostly from newly produced T cells.

TCRbeta library preparation incorporated unique molecular identifiers. TCRdb reprocessed the PCR reads with MiXCR, giving one entry per CDR3 protein. The table records 350,000 to 500,000 distinct CDR3 sequences, over 40% of them present only once. Sequences were derived from PBMCs, sampled before TCRalphabeta/CD19-depleted stem cell transplant. This TCR derives from a girl aged 2-15 years with aplastic anemia, due to receive a stem cell transplant.

DNA of the CDR3: TGCAGTGCTGAAGGAGGGGGGTCGGGGGGAAATTCACCCCTCCACTTT. This sequence encodes CSAEGGGSGGNSPLHF. The chain carries TRBV20-1 and TRBJ1-6, with D possibly matching TRBD1 (6 bases). Germline lookup yields CDR1 DFQATT and CDR2 SNEGSKA (reference sequence). Between the trimmed V and J ends, which lost 5 bases and 7 bases, there was a span of 21 bases. The length of the CDR3 is 16 residues.